This T cell receptor (beta chain) is from a study of T cells expressing NK-cell markers (dated by TCRdb to 2019 to 2021). General notes on the study: In sorted CD3+CD56+NKG2C+, CD3+CD56+NKG2C- and CD3+CD56-NKG2C+ T-cell subsets from 7 or 8 donors, TCR beta-chain repertoires were profiled. The eight sequenced donors were randomly selected healthy volunteers, three men and five women. Among the eight sequenced donors, seven were HCMV-seropositive and one was HCMV-seronegative. The libraries were sequenced on Illumina HiSeq 2000/2500, MiSeq or NextSeq, producing 2 x 150 bp reads. Results the study describes overall, beyond this receptor: Those dominant clonotypes were again the most abundant among CD3+CD56-NKG2C+ cells in a few donors, at roughly 25-60.1%. In six donors, the dominant CD3+CD56+NKG2C+ clonotypes ranked among the top 10 CD8+ clonotypes, making up 1.0-7.0% of CD8+ T cells. Whether the expanded NKG2C-expressing T cell clones were specific for HCMV antigens was left unclear.

With regard to this clonotype: The antigen it recognizes is unknown.

Sequencing relied on an Illumina HiSeq 2000. 5'RACE template switching, by which a universal primer site and unique molecular identifiers were added, was used to make TCR beta cDNA libraries. Priming for cDNA synthesis came from the TCR beta constant segment, and two successive PCR amplification steps followed. The study's processing was this. MIGEC handled demultiplexing of the reads and grouping by UMI, while MiTCR was used to assemble and quantify clonotypes. To exclude erroneous sequences, any TCR cDNA sequence not supported by at least two reads was discarded. The tcR package was used for downstream repertoire analysis, and clonotypes were matched between fractions using CDR3 nucleotide sequence together with V segment. VDJmatch was used to annotate antigen specificity against VDJdb, with one amino acid substitution in CDR3 allowed. Each CDR3 protein sequence appears as one entry after TCRdb reprocessed the reads, and no DNA is included. TCRdb's processing, not the authors', yielded these V and J calls. This sample's table lists 200,000 to 300,000 distinct CDR3 sequences. Around 0.37% of the sample is taken by the ten largest.

HCMV-specific IgG was detected in serum with a commercial ELISA kit to determine HCMV serostatus. Peripheral blood mononuclear cells were isolated from blood by Ficoll density gradient centrifugation. There are 16 amino acids in the CDR3, from cysteine to phenylalanine inclusive. The record lacks a DNA sequence. The germline V gene (reference sequence) specifies DFQATT as CDR1 and SNEGSKA as CDR2. The chain is encoded by TRBV20-1 joined to TRBJ2-5; as DNA is missing, the TRBD1 call by TCRdb cannot be tested. Specimen: blood T cells: a sorted CD56 or NKG2C T cell subset, CD4+ or CD8+ T cells, or bulk PBMC T cells (not recorded which). This clonotype was sampled from a man aged 18 to 30 in good health. Donor details come from another sample of the same person, matched by shared clones. Here the CDR3 is given as CSARGLSGGGSETQYF.